The sequence of this T cell receptor beta chain was determined in a study of a mutant IDH1 vaccine in newly diagnosed glioma. Points from the study as a whole: Pseudoprogression seemed unlinked to shifts in top peripheral T cell clonotypes.

As to this clone: Its antigen remains unidentified.

The CDR3 is 15 residues long. V shed 3 bases, J shed 7 bases, and the junction held 8 bases outside the gene matches. The V gene's germline CDR1 is LNHDA and CDR2 SQIVND (reference sequence). Time point in this sample: baseline, week 1 (first vaccination visit). Treatment meaning: pre-vaccination baseline after standard-of-care therapy. Those who donated had recent WHO grade 3 or 4 IDH1-mutant, ATRX-lost astrocytomas. Using immunoSEQ multiplex PCR, the repertoire was profiled, and TCRdb retains in-frame clones only, with some absent. This sample has under 65,000 clones; 60% to 85% occur once, and the top ten carry less than 2%.

The specimen comprised PBMCs, sampled from a glioma patient treated with radiotherapy, temozolomide or both. The receptor's source is a middle-aged woman with glioma. The chain employs TRBV19 and TRBJ2-7, with 11 bases that match TRBD1. The CDR3, as DNA: TGTGCCAGTAGTATGTGGGACAGGGGGACGGGGGAGCAGTACTTC. Amino acid sequence: CASSMWDRGTGEQYF.